The next 9 T cell receptor beta chains were all read from a single sample in a study of T-cell reconstitution after alpha-beta-depleted transplantation in children. A library of TCRbeta sequences, prepared with unique molecular identifiers, was generated. TCRdb passed the PCR reads through MiXCR, listing each CDR3 protein once. The data hold hundreds of thousands of distinct CDR3 sequences, with about a tenth observed a single time. The sequences come from PBMCs, collected before TCRalphabeta/CD19-depleted stem cell transplant. These receptors came from a child younger than two with acute myeloid leukemia, due to receive a stem cell transplant.

This clonotype appeared many times. The chain has TRBV5-1 and TRBJ2-3; 8 nucleotides align to TRBD1. The CDR3 spans 16 residues. Germline trimming cut 2 bases from V and 3 bases from J; bases unmatched to any gene: 8. The germline CDR1 and CDR2 sequences are SGHRS and YFSETQ. The CDR3 DNA reads TGCGCCAGCAGCTTCCTTACAGGGGGTGGGACAGATACGCAGTATTTT. Protein sequence: CASSFLTGGGTDTQYF.

This clonotype came up many times. The chain employs TRBV10-2 and TRBJ2-5; the D gene is possibly TRBD2 (6 bases). Germline V CDR1 and CDR2: WSHSY, SAAADI. V was shortened by 2 bases and J by 5 bases, with 15 bases between the two germline ends. There are 15 residues in the CDR3. The CDR3 region is CASSEELAVFETQYF. In DNA form, the CDR3 reads TGCGCCAGCAGTGAGGAACTAGCTGTATTCGAGACCCAGTACTTC.

This clonotype was recorded at least ten times. This chain uses TRBV20-1 with TRBJ1-6; 9 positions agree with TRBD1. Germline trimming cut 6 bases from V and 9 bases from J; bases unmatched to any gene: 6. CDR1 and CDR2 from the germline V gene are DFQATT and SNEGSKA (reference sequence). This CDR3 spans 13 amino acids. Written as DNA, the CDR3 is TGCAGTGCCTCAGACAGGGGGACTTCACCCCTCCACTTT. As protein: CSASDRGTSPLHF.

The chain couples TRBV28 to TRBJ1-2; D is unclear. V shed 5 bases and J shed 2 bases, with 12 bases lying between them. The germline V gene encodes CDR1 MDHEN and CDR2 SYDVKM. The CDR3 consists of 14 residues. The CDR3 loop reads CASSTPAENYGYTF. CDR3 bases: TGTGCCAGCAGTACCCCAGCTGAAAACTATGGCTACACCTTC.

CDR3 DNA: TGTGCCATCGGGAACAGGGAAAGTGGTCAGCCCCAGCATTTT. Amino acid sequence: CAIGNRESGQPQHF. The chain employs TRBV10-3 and TRBJ1-5, with a weak D call TRBD1 (6 bases). This CDR3 region has 14 residues. The V end was cut by 8 bases, the J end by 6 bases, with 17 bases between. The germline V gene encodes CDR1 ENHRY and CDR2 SYGVKD.

This clonotype was found many times. The chain has TRBV12-3 or TRBV12-4 and TRBJ1-1; D remains unclear. The length of the CDR3 is 13 residues. Trimming stripped 5 bases from V and 3 bases from J, with 10 bases between. The CDR3 DNA follows: TGTGCCAGCAGTCTCACAGAATACACTGAAGCTTTCTTT. It codes for CASSLTEYTEAFF.

This clonotype was picked up many times. The V call is TRBV19, the J call TRBJ1-1; no definite D call. CDR3 length: 14 amino acids. V lost 11 bases and J 1 base, leaving 17 bases between the germline ends. Germline CDR1 and CDR2: LNHDA and SQIVND (reference sequence). This CDR3 is CAVPPKQPNTEAFF. The CDR3 DNA reads as TGTGCCGTCCCCCCAAAACAGCCGAACACTGAAGCTTTCTTT.

As to this clonotype: Possible read error: a much larger clone is one base away. The chain joins TRBV5-1 to TRBJ1-2; D is possibly TRBD1 (5 bases). Germline assignment: CDR1 SGHRS and CDR2 YFSETQ. This CDR3 is 14 amino acids long. CDR3 bases: TGCGCCAGCACCCGAAATGGGGCTAACTATGGCCACACCTTC. This codes for CASTRNGANYGHTF.

The chain joins TRBV20-1 to TRBJ2-3, with TRBD2 matching over 7 bases. Per the germline V gene, CDR1 is DFQATT and CDR2 is SNEGSKA (reference sequence). With 0 bases clipped from V and 3 bases from J, the junction kept 6 bases outside the gene matches. The CDR3 spans 15 residues. The CDR3 DNA follows: TGCAGTGCTAGAGATCAAGGACTAGTGACAGATACGCAGTATTTT. This translates into CSARDQGLVTDTQYF.